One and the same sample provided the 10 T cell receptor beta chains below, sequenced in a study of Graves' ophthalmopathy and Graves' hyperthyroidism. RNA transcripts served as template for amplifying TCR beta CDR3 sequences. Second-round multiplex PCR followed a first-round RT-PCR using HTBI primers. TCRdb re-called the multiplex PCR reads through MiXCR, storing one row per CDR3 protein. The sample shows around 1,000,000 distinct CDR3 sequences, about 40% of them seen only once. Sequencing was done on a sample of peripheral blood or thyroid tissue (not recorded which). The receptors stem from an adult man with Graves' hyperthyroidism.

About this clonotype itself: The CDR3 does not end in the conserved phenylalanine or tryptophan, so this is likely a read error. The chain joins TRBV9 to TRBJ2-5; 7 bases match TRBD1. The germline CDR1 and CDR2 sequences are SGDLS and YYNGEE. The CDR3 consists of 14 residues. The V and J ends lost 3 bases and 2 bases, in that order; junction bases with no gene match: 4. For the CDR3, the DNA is TGTGCCAGCAGCGGGGGACAGCTTCAAGAGACCCAGTACCTC. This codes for CASSGGQLQETQYL.

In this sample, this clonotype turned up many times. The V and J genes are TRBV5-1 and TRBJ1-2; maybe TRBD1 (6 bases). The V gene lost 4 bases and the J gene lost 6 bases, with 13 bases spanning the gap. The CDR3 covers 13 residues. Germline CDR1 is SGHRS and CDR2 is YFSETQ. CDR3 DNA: TGCGCCAGCAGCCGAAACAGGGAAAATGGCTACACCTTC. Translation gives CASSRNRENGYTF.

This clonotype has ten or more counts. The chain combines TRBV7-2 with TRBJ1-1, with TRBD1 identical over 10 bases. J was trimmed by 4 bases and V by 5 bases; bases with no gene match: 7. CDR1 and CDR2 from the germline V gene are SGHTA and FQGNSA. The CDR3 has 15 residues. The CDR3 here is CASSAGQGFSTEAFF. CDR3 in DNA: TGTGCCAGCAGCGCGGGACAGGGGTTCAGCACTGAAGCTTTCTTT.

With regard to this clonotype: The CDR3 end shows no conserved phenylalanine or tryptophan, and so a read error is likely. The CDR3 DNA reads as TGTGCCAGCAGCTTGGGGAGACAGGAGAGGAGTTCACCCCTCCACCTT. Translation gives CASSLGRQERSSPLHL. V usage is TRBV9 and J usage is TRBJ1-6; D might be TRBD1 (6 bases). The germline CDR1 and CDR2 sequences are SGDLS and YYNGEE. V was trimmed by 4 bases and J by 9 bases, leaving 20 bases between them. The CDR3 totals 16 residues.

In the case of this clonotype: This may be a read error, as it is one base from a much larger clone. CDR3 nucleotides: TGTACCAGCAGCCTAGAGTCGGGGGATCAGCCCCAGCATTTT. Translated: CTSSLESGDQPQHF. This sequence joins TRBV7-2 and TRBJ1-5, with D possibly TRBD1 on 5 matching bases. The CDR3 spans 14 residues. Germline V gene sequence: CDR1 SGHTA, CDR2 FQGNSA. V shed 5 bases and J shed 5 bases, with 13 bases lying between them.

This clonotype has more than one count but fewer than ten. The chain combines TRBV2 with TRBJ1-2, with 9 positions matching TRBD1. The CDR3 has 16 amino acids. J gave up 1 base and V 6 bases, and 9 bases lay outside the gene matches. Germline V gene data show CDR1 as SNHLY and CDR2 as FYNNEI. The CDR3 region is CASSLGTGSDNYGYTF. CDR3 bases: TGTGCCAGCAGCTTAGGGACAGGGTCGGATAACTATGGCTACACCTTC.

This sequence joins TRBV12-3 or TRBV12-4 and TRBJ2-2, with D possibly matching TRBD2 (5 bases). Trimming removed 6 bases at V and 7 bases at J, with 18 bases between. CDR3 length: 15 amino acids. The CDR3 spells CASSRYTLGHGELFF. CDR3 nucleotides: TGTGCCAGCAGCCGTTATACACTAGGTCACGGGGAGCTGTTTTTT.

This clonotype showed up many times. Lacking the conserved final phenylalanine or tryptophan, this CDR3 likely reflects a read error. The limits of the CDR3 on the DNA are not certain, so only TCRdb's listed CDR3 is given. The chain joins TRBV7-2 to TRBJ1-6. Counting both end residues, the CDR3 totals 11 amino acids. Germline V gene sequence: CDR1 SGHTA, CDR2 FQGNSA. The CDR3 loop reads CASSLERRRFR.

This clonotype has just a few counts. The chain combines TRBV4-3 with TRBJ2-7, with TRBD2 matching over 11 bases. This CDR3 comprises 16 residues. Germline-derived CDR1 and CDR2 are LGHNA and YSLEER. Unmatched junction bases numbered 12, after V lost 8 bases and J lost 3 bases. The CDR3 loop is CASRQKPGLAGYEQYF. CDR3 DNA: TGCGCCAGCCGACAGAAGCCCGGACTAGCGGGCTACGAGCAGTACTTC.

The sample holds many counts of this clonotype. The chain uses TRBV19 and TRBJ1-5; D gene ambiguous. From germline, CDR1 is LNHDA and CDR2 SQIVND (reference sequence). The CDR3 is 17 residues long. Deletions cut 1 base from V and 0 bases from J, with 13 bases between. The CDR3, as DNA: TGTGCCAGTAGTATAGCGTCAAAAAGGGCTAGCAATCAGCCCCAGCATTTT. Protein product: CASSIASKRASNQPQHF.